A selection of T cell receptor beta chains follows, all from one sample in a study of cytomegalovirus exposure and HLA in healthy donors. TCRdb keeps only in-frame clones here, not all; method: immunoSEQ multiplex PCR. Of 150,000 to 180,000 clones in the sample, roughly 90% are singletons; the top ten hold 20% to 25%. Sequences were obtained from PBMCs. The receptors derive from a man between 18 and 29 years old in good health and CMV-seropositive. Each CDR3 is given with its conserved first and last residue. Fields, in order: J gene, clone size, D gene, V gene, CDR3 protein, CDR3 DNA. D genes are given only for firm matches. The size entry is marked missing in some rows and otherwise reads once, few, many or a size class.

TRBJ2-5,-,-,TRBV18,CASSPSGERETQYF,TGTGCCAGCTCACCATCAGGGGAGAGGGAGACCCAGTACTTC
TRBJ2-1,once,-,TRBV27,CACARTDLYNEQFF,TGTGCCTGTGCACGGACAGATCTCTACAATGAGCAGTTCTTC
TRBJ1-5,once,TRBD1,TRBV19,CASTGTGGAKGNQPQHF,TGTGCCAGTACCGGGACAGGGGGCGCGAAGGGAAATCAGCCCCAGCATTTT
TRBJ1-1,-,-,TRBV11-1,CASSLGGSNTEAFF,TGTGCCAGCAGCTTAGGGGGCTCGAACACTGAAGCTTTCTTT
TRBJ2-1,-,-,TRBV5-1,CASSLMGSSYNEQFF,TGCGCCAGCAGCTTGATGGGGAGCTCCTACAATGAGCAGTTCTTC
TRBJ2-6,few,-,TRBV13,CASSLSQSGANVLTF,TGTGCCAGCAGCTTATCTCAGTCTGGGGCCAACGTCCTGACTTTC
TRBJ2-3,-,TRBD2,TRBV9,CASSVGTSGGRGTDTQYF,TGTGCCAGCAGCGTGGGGACTAGCGGGGGCCGGGGCACAGATACGCAGTATTTT
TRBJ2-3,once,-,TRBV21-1,CASSKGGDTQYF,TGTGCCAGCAGCAAGGGGGGAGATACGCAGTATTTT
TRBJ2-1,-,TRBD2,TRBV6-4,CASSDFERGIHYNEQFF,TGTGCCAGCAGTGACTTCGAGCGGGGGATACACTACAATGAGCAGTTCTTC
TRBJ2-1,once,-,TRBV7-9,CASSSLGGAYNEQFF,TGTGCCAGCAGCTCCCTTGGGGGGGCGTACAATGAGCAGTTCTTC
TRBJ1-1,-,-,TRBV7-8,CASSLIPGTEAFF,TGTGCCAGCAGCTTAATCCCGGGGACTGAAGCTTTCTTT